The clone carrying this T cell receptor (beta chain) was detected ten times or more. CDR1 MGHDK and CDR2 SYGVNS come from the germline V gene. The CDR3 totals 16 residues. V was shortened by 3 bases and J by 0 bases, with 12 bases between the two germline ends. These data belong to a study of regulatory T cells in long-lasting Graves disease. Stated time point: newly diagnosed GD, antithyroid drugs for less than 3 months. The TCR library used RNA extracted from PBMCs. Both iRepertoire HTBI primers and Arm-PCR of CDR3 regions were used to build the TCR beta libraries. In TCRdb, the multiplex PCR reads were re-called with MiXCR into one record per CDR3 protein. The profile shows fewer than 350,000 distinct CDR3 sequences, 18% of them singletons.

The sequence derives from a female donor with Graves disease. The sample consisted of peripheral blood mononuclear cells (PBMCs), taken at new diagnosis, from a patient treated with antithyroid drugs. J is TRBJ2-4 and V is TRBV25-1, with D unclear. DNA for the CDR3: TGTGCCAGCAGTGACCCTTCAAGCTTAGCCAAAAACATTCAGTACTTC. Encoded protein: CASSDPSSLAKNIQYF.